This TCR beta chain originates from a study of T cell responses to AZD1222 COVID-19 vaccine (dated by TCRdb to about 2021). For context, the study as a whole: AZD1222 recipients whose second dose came at about 4 weeks and those whose second dose came at about 12 weeks were combined into one group, since spike-specific TCR depth and breadth did not differ between the two schedules. Trial participants were enrolled by age into subgroups of 18-55, 56-69 and 70-plus years, and around 150, 29 and 61 TCR-sequenced participants, respectively, were included in these subgroups. TCR sequencing covered 230 to 250 trial participants: roughly 200 given two doses of AZD1222 and approximately 26 given two doses of MenACWY control vaccine.

The CDR3 regions of human TCRbeta chains were analyzed by immunosequencing. The authors' pipeline ran thus. Repertoire TCRs were matched against a reference library of SARS-CoV-2-specific TCRs generated with the MIRA antigen-specificity platform. Breadth meant the fraction of unique TCRs that were SARS-CoV-2-associated, whereas depth meant the fraction of total T cells that were SARS-CoV-2-associated. Using the MIRA data, each spike-specific TCR was assigned both to the spike region to which the TCR was reactive and to a CD4 or CD8 class. Log10-transformed breadth and depth values were compared by one-way ANOVA with Sidak's multiple comparisons tests. TCRdb retrieved this table from immuneACCESS and kept in-frame rearrangements only. Not all clones are present; in checked studies, unresolved V genes account for under half, and no reason is known for the remainder. V, J and clone size are those of that table, while D and trimming were read from the DNA. A total of over 85,000 clones appear in this sample, 85% to 90% of them only once. Less than 6% of the sample is in the top ten clones.

Points the paper makes about the study in general: Spike-specific TCR breadth and depth rose significantly after two AZD1222 doses compared with day 0 and with MenACWY recipients. CD4 TCRs associated with the vaccine covered the entire spike protein, and the dominant responses were in regions 160-218 and 743-854. Only five to seven AZD1222 recipients were SARS-CoV-2 seropositive at baseline, limiting conclusions about previously exposed vaccinees. Because no samples from the day 14 peak response were available, repertoires could be characterized only after the peak T cell response. Participants were mostly white British, with more females than males. The authors suggested clonal diversity may have been underestimated. Nearly half of unique spike-specific TCRs reportedly recognized epitopes outside regions mutated in the B.1.351 and B.1.1.7 variants. The 56-69-year group was small, and its depth increase did not reach significance, likely because of low power.

This specimen's time point label, per the study, means: baseline before first vaccination. Samples from vaccinated people were obtained from the UK trials COV001 and COV002, which included a single-blind randomized controlled phase 2/3 trial of AZD1222 (ChAdOx1 nCoV-19) in healthy adults. For TCRbeta chain sequencing, PBMC samples from trial participants were taken at day 0 and at day 28 after the second dose. Details on this clone: Its target antigen remains unknown. One base away there is no much larger clone; base qualities are not given.

The junction shows trimming of 5 bases on V and 3 bases on J, and the gene matches do not reach 8 bases of it. The germline V gene sets CDR1 to SGHTS and CDR2 to YDEGEE. The CDR3 runs 16 amino acids, cysteine and phenylalanine included. CDR3 DNA is the only sequence kept; it has 48 bases, read in frame from the first base. The receptor chain draws on TRBV5-8 and TRBJ2-7; the central 13 bases match TRBD2. This TCR was sampled from an adult in good health. This specimen was peripheral blood, taken on day 0 of AZD1222 vaccination. In nucleotides, the sequence is TGTGCCAGCAGTCGAGGACTAGCGGGAGCTAGCTACGAGCAGTACTTC. The encoded protein is CASSRGLAGASYEQYF.